The source of this T cell receptor beta chain is a study of blood T cell repertoires in COVID-19 (dated by TCRdb to 2018 to 2021). About the full investigation: Collaborator samples came from the United States, Italy and Spain and covered acute and convalescent phases of COVID-19. The material from the prospective study consisted of cDNA or gDNA derived from T cells, B-cell-depleted T cells, or PBMCs. The dataset comprised deeply sampled blood TCRbeta repertoires from subjects exposed to, actively infected with, or recovered from COVID-19. The repertoires were released in a freely available public database meant as a resource for research on the immune response to SARS-CoV-2. The samples were drawn from two sources: the first 160 participants of the ongoing ImmuneRACE study, and approximately 1,300 subjects contributed by 6 global collaborators. Sample metadata almost always included a de-identified subject ID, COVID-19 status, age in years and sex. HLA class I and class II types, where available, came from metadata supplied by the sample provider rather than from assay-based typing. Paper-wide results and their limitations: Clinical and demographic metadata were provided uncurated, with the amount varying by source and participant.

The CDR3 spans 15 residues, from the cysteine through the phenylalanine. Left in the record is the CDR3 DNA by itself, 45 bases read in frame from the first base. Clipping removes 4 bases from V and 5 bases from J, with 8 as the unmatched junction base count. The germline V gene sets CDR1 to MDHEN and CDR2 to SYDVKM. Notes on this clone: Its recognized antigen is unknown. No much larger clonotype is one base removed from it; base qualities were not supplied.

The immunoSEQ Assay, a bias-controlled multiplex PCR, was used to amplify TCRbeta CDR3 regions from genomic DNA. The study's processing was this. Within the assay, amplification of reference gene primers was used to estimate how many nucleated cells each sample contained. To quantify the absolute abundance of each unique TCRbeta CDR3 rearrangement, sequence reads were collapsed and filtered. Productive Simpson clonality was computed per sample as the square root of Simpson's diversity index over productive rearrangements. The table was pulled from immuneACCESS by TCRdb, which kept in-frame rearrangements only. Such tables lose some clones; where checked, under half of the loss comes from unresolved V genes, and the rest has no known cause. V, J and clone size reflect that table, while D and trimming were determined from the DNA. The sample records some 350,000 clones, more than 70% of which are singletons. The ten biggest clones cover about 7% of the sample.

At one collaborating source in Seattle, patients were enrolled during active infection and were followed longitudinally through the course of disease. The collaborating institutions used their own protocols to collect whole blood in K2EDTA tubes. For TCRbeta analysis, collaborators shipped samples as frozen whole blood, isolated PBMCs, or DNA extracted from either of those sample types. The chain is encoded by TRBV28 joined to TRBJ1-1; 9 middle bases align to TRBD1. Sequenced input: peripheral blood. The TCR sequence derives from an older woman with COVID-19, enrolled during active disease. The CDR3 region: CASSWSETGGTEAFF. The sequence in DNA is TGTGCCAGCAGTTGGAGTGAGACAGGGGGGACTGAAGCTTTCTTT.